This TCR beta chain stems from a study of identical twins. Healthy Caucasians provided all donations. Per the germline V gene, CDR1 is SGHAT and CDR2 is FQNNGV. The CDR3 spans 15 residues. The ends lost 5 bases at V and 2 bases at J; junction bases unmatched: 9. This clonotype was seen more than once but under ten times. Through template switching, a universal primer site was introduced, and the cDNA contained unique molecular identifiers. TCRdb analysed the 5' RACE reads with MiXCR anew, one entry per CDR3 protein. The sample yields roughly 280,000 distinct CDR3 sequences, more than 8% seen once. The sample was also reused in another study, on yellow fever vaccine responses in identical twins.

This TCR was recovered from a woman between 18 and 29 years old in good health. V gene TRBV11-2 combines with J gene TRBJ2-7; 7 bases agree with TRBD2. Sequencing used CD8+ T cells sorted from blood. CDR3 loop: CASSLWEGGTYEQYF. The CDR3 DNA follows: TGTGCCAGCAGCCTCTGGGAGGGAGGCACCTACGAGCAGTACTTC.